A single sample gave rise to the 27 T cell receptor beta chains below, sequenced in a study of T-cell memory formation after mild COVID-19. MiXCR, applied by TCRdb to the 5' RACE reads, yields one record per CDR3 protein. The sample has some 310,000 distinct CDR3 sequences, under 25% seen once. The material sequenced was PBMCs or a T cell subset sorted from them (not recorded which). These receptors all stem from a man aged 18 to 30 who had mild COVID-19 (a few samples of this study predate the infection). Cell type and time point are not known.

This rearrangement joins TRBV9 to TRBJ2-6, with 11 bases identical to TRBD1. The J segment lost 2 bases and the V segment lost 6 bases, leaving 4 bases of the junction unmatched. The CDR3 is 16 residues long. CDR1 SGDLS and CDR2 YYNGEE come from the germline V gene. The CDR3 here is CASTEGQGAGANVLTF. The CDR3 nucleotides are TGTGCCAGCACCGAGGGACAGGGGGCTGGGGCCAACGTCCTGACTTTC.

The gene calls are TRBV4-1 and TRBJ1-2, with 8 positions matching TRBD1. The ends lost 5 bases at V and 4 bases at J; junction bases unmatched: 6. The length of the CDR3 is 14 residues. CDR1 and CDR2 from the germline V gene are MGHRA and YSYEKL. The CDR3 loop is CASSSRQGSYGYTF. CDR3 bases: TGCGCCAGCAGCTCCCGACAGGGGAGCTATGGCTACACCTTC.

This clonotype was seen a handful of times. The gene calls are TRBV7-9 and TRBJ2-3, with 7 positions matching TRBD1. The CDR3 is 13 residues long. Germline V lookup: CDR1 SEHNR, CDR2 FQNEAQ (reference sequence). With 11 bases clipped from V and 1 base from J, the junction kept 6 bases outside the gene matches. This CDR3 reads CAGTGTGTDTQYF. The CDR3 nucleotides read TGTGCCGGCACCGGGACAGGCACAGATACGCAGTATTTT.

The rearrangement joins TRBV18 to TRBJ1-1; D remains unclear. Trimming took off 6 bases at V and 0 bases at J, with 14 bases between the two ends. The CDR3 spans 15 residues. Germline lookup yields CDR1 KGHSH and CDR2 LQKENI. This chain's CDR3 is CASSSGGPMNTEAFF. The CDR3 DNA sequence: TGTGCCAGCTCTTCTGGCGGACCGATGAACACTGAAGCTTTCTTT.

This chain joins TRBV4-1 and TRBJ2-7; tentative D call: TRBD2 (5 bases). Germline V lookup: CDR1 MGHRA, CDR2 YSYEKL. V lost 2 bases, J lost 4 bases, and 18 bases lay in between. The CDR3 is 16 amino acids. The CDR3 spells CASSQQVPGNPYEQYF. The CDR3 DNA sequence: TGCGCCAGCAGCCAACAAGTCCCGGGGAACCCGTACGAGCAGTACTTC.

Remarks on this clonotype: Compared with germline, one end of the junction differs, possibly owing to a read error. This rearrangement joins TRBV11-1 to TRBJ2-1; 9 positions agree with TRBD1. The CDR3 sequence is 11 residues long. Germline V gene data show CDR1 as SGHAT and CDR2 as FQDESV (reference sequence). DNA for the CDR3: TGTGCCAGCAGCTTTCGGGACAGGGTCCTCTTC. Its translation: CASSFRDRVLF.

The CDR3 loop reads CASSFRLQGSTVGGYTF. In nucleotides, the CDR3 is TGTGCCAGCAGCTTCCGGTTACAGGGTTCGACAGTTGGTGGCTACACCTTC. This chain links TRBV7-9 with TRBJ1-2; maybe TRBD1 (6 bases). Trimming took 3 bases from V and 7 from J, leaving 24 bases between them. The germline CDR1 and CDR2 sequences are SEHNR and FQNEAQ (reference sequence). The length of the CDR3 is 17 residues.

This rearrangement joins TRBV28 to TRBJ2-5; D remains unclear. V gave up 7 bases and J gave up 5 bases, with 20 bases separating them. Per germline, CDR1 MDHEN and CDR2 SYDVKM. The CDR3 has 15 residues. CDR3 coding DNA: TGTGCCAGCATTTCTAGGGCCGCCAAAGGGGAGACCCAGTACTTC. This sequence encodes CASISRAAKGETQYF.

Only a few counts were recorded for this clonotype. The rearrangement joins TRBV5-4 to TRBJ2-7; D gene unclear. The CDR3 loop spans 12 amino acids. Germline V CDR1 and CDR2: SGHNT, YYREEE (reference sequence). V was cut by 2 bases and J by 6 bases, with 9 bases left in between. The CDR3 DNA reads TGTGCCAGCAGCTTTTCCCCCCGCGAGCAGTACTTC. It codes for CASSFSPREQYF. Full variable domain (outside the CDR3, taken from reference TRBV5-4 and TRBJ2-7): ETGVTQSPTHLIKTRGQQVTLRCSSQSGHNTVSWYQQALGQGPQFIFQYYREEENGRGNFPPRFSGLQFPNYSSELNVNALELDDSALYLCASSFSPREQYFGPGTRLTVT.

This clonotype has a handful of counts. The genes are TRBV20-1 and TRBJ2-1; TRBD1 aligns across 7 bases. Germline trimming cut 6 bases from V and 5 bases from J; bases unmatched to any gene: 13. The CDR3 consists of 15 residues. In germline, CDR1 is DFQATT, CDR2 SNEGSKA (reference sequence). Written as DNA, the CDR3 is TGCAGTGCCCTAGGCCGGCCAGGGGGAGACAATGAGCAGTTCTTC. Translating it yields CSALGRPGGDNEQFF.

CDR3 in DNA: TGTGCCAGCAGCCCACGCCAGGACAGAAACTATGGCTACACCTTC. This codes for CASSPRQDRNYGYTF. The gene calls are TRBV27 and TRBJ1-2; tentative D call: TRBD1 (6 bases). Germline loops: CDR1 MNHEY, CDR2 SMNVEV (reference sequence). V was clipped by 6 bases and J by 2 bases, with 16 bases between them. CDR3 length equals 15 residues.

This CDR3 reads CASSLALLPDEQFF. CDR3 bases: TGTGCCAGCAGCTTAGCCCTTCTCCCTGATGAGCAGTTCTTC. The rearrangement links TRBV7-2 to TRBJ2-1; D remains ambiguous. The germline CDR1 and CDR2 sequences are SGHTA and FQGNSA. The CDR3 runs to 14 residues. Trimming removed 0 bases from V and 8 bases from J, with 11 bases in between.

CDR3 sequence reads: CASSYSSVNTGELFF. CDR3 DNA: TGTGCCAGCAGTTACTCATCGGTGAACACCGGGGAGCTGTTTTTT. This chain connects TRBV6-5 to TRBJ2-2; D not resolved. This CDR3 has 15 amino acids. Germline assignment: CDR1 MNHEY and CDR2 SVGAGI. With 0 bases removed from V and 1 base from J, the gap between germline ends came to 6 bases.

The chain joins TRBV4-3 to TRBJ1-3; no clear D. The CDR3 spans 17 residues. V lost 0 bases and J 2 bases, leaving 14 bases between the germline ends. Germline V lookup: CDR1 LGHNA, CDR2 YSLEER. The CDR3 nucleotides read TGCGCCAGCAGCCAAGATCTTTCACCGGGGACTGGAAACACCATATATTTT. Amino acid sequence: CASSQDLSPGTGNTIYF.

This clonotype was seen only a few times. This rearrangement joins TRBV12-3 or TRBV12-4 to TRBJ2-5, with 10 bases lining up with TRBD2. This CDR3 contains 15 residues. V shed 3 bases, J shed 4 bases, and the junction held 5 bases outside the gene matches. As DNA, the CDR3 is TGTGCCAGCAGTTTGGCTAGCGGGGGACCAGAGACCCAGTACTTC. It translates to CASSLASGGPETQYF.

The rearrangement joins TRBV30 to TRBJ2-7, with a tentative D call TRBD1 (5 bases). The length of the CDR3 is 10 residues. Trimming cost V 5 bases and J 6 bases, with 8 bases left between them. Germline loops: CDR1 GTSNPN, CDR2 SVGIG (reference sequence). The CDR3: CAWGAVEQYF. In DNA, the CDR3 is TGTGCCTGGGGGGCGGTCGAGCAGTACTTC.

This clonotype was counted a few times. This chain uses TRBV20-1 with TRBJ2-7, with D maybe TRBD1 (5 bases). CDR1 is DFQATT, CDR2 SNEGSKA, per germline (reference sequence). This CDR3 region has 15 residues. Trimming left V 1 base short and J 2 bases short, with 15 bases between. CDR3 DNA sequence: TGCAGTGCTAGAGCGGTCTCAGGGTCTGCCTACGAGCAGTACTTC. This codes for CSARAVSGSAYEQYF.

Only a few counts were recorded for this clonotype. This chain connects TRBV28 to TRBJ2-3; 10 bases line up with TRBD2. The length of the CDR3 is 16 residues. CDR1 and CDR2 from the germline V gene are MDHEN and SYDVKM. V was clipped by 6 bases and J by 3 bases; unmatched bases: 9. The CDR3, as DNA: TGTGCCAGCAGCCCACTCAGCGGGGGGGCAACAGATACGCAGTATTTT. It encodes CASSPLSGGATDTQYF.

The chain carries TRBV10-2 and TRBJ2-1; D not certain. V was clipped by 6 bases and J by 5 bases, with 8 bases between them. Germline V gene lookup returns CDR1 WSHSY and CDR2 SAAADI. The CDR3 totals 12 residues. The CDR3 is CASRGPHNEQFF. Written as DNA, the CDR3 is TGCGCCAGCAGAGGCCCCCACAATGAGCAGTTCTTC.

This clonotype showed up many times. The chain employs TRBV5-1 and TRBJ1-4, with unresolved D. Trimming took off 3 bases at V and 5 bases at J, with 8 bases between the two ends. CDR3 length: 13 amino acids. The germline CDR1 and CDR2 sequences are SGHRS and YFSETQ. CDR3 bases: TGCGCCAGCAGCTCCATCCCCAATGAAAAACTGTTTTTT. Its protein product is CASSSIPNEKLFF.

This clonotype was detected ten times or more. J is TRBJ2-3 and V is TRBV3-1; 8 bases agree with TRBD2. The CDR3 runs 15 residues. After removal of 3 bases from V and 1 base from J, the junction contained 3 bases not matched to a gene. The germline CDR1 and CDR2 sequences are LGHDT and YNNKEL (reference sequence). CDR3 DNA sequence: TGTGCCAGCAGCCACGCGCGGGGGGGCACAGATACGCAGTATTTT. Translated, it gives CASSHARGGTDTQYF.

The chain carries TRBV5-1 and TRBJ1-1, with D uncertain. Germline loops: CDR1 SGHRS, CDR2 YFSETQ. The CDR3 is 15 residues long. Trimming removed 3 bases at V and 0 bases at J, with 12 bases between. The CDR3 coding sequence is TGCGCCAGCAGCTCCATAGGTGGGGTGAACACTGAAGCTTTCTTT. It specifies CASSSIGGVNTEAFF.

This rearrangement joins TRBV4-3 to TRBJ1-5; unclear D gene. Germline lookup yields CDR1 LGHNA and CDR2 YSLEER. The CDR3 runs to 17 residues. The ends were cut back, 4 bases at V and 1 base at J, with 17 bases in the middle. The CDR3 DNA follows: TGCGCCAGCAGCCCTAGAGACGGCCCGAAGAGCAATCAGCCCCAGCATTTT. As protein: CASSPRDGPKSNQPQHF.

This clonotype was observed a handful of times. J is TRBJ2-7 and V is TRBV27; TRBD1 matches at 10 bases. Germline trimming cut 5 bases from V and 3 bases from J; bases unmatched to any gene: 7. The CDR3 sequence is 15 residues long. The V gene's germline CDR1 is MNHEY and CDR2 SMNVEV (reference sequence). The CDR3 protein is CASSQAGTGDYEQYF. CDR3 nucleotides: TGTGCCAGCAGTCAAGCCGGGACAGGGGACTACGAGCAGTACTTC.

A few counts support this clonotype. The chain employs TRBV11-2 and TRBJ2-3, with 7 bases that match TRBD2. CDR1 SGHAT and CDR2 FQNNGV come from the germline V gene. The V gene end was trimmed by 1 base and the J gene end by 0 bases; junction bases not matched to a gene: 4. The CDR3 runs to 16 residues. CDR3 residues: CASSLAGRGSTDTQYF. The CDR3 DNA reads as TGTGCCAGCAGCTTAGCGGGGCGGGGGAGCACAGATACGCAGTATTTT.

V usage is TRBV10-3 and J usage is TRBJ2-7; no firm D call. The germline V gene has CDR1 ENHRY and CDR2 SYGVKD. V was trimmed by 5 bases and J by 0 bases, leaving 8 bases between them. This CDR3 has 13 residues. CDR3 protein: CAISSPSSYEQYV. The CDR3 DNA sequence: TGTGCCATCAGTTCACCGAGCTCCTACGAGCAGTACGTC.

The sample holds a few counts of this clonotype. The chain employs TRBV6-6 and TRBJ1-1; TRBD1 might be the D (5 bases). Germline CDR1 MNHNY, CDR2 SVGAGI (reference sequence). The CDR3 extends over 12 amino acids. V was cut by 8 bases and J by 2 bases, with 9 bases left in between. CDR3 sequence: CASGHGNTEAFF. For the CDR3, the DNA is TGTGCCAGCGGACATGGTAACACTGAAGCTTTCTTT.